Sequencing of this T cell receptor (beta chain) was carried out in a study of blood T cells in healthy people across ages. General study findings and limits: Roughly linearly, TCR beta diversity per million T cells fell as age increased. Estimated diversity that came from one million T cells was considered an underestimate.

The trim removed 0 bases at V and 7 bases at J, leaving 13 bases unmatched. This CDR3 has 18 amino acids. In germline, CDR1 is LGHDT, CDR2 YNNKEL (reference sequence). On this clonotype itself: Its antigen remains unidentified.

Sample-barcoded 5' priming and a J-beta primer mix drove a second PCR of 7 to 11 cycles. Each CDR3 protein gets one entry after TCRdb re-called the 5' RACE reads with MiXCR. The sample includes about 680,000 distinct CDR3 sequences, 45% to 50% of them seen just once. The clonotype was recovered from a woman aged 55-75 years in good health. The chain recombines TRBV3-1 with TRBJ2-4, with TRBD2 matching 9 bases. The specimen was blood. The CDR3 coding sequence is TGTGCCAGCAGCCAAGATAGCAGGCTAGCGGGAACTATCAACATTCAGTACTTC. The encoded protein is CASSQDSRLAGTINIQYF.